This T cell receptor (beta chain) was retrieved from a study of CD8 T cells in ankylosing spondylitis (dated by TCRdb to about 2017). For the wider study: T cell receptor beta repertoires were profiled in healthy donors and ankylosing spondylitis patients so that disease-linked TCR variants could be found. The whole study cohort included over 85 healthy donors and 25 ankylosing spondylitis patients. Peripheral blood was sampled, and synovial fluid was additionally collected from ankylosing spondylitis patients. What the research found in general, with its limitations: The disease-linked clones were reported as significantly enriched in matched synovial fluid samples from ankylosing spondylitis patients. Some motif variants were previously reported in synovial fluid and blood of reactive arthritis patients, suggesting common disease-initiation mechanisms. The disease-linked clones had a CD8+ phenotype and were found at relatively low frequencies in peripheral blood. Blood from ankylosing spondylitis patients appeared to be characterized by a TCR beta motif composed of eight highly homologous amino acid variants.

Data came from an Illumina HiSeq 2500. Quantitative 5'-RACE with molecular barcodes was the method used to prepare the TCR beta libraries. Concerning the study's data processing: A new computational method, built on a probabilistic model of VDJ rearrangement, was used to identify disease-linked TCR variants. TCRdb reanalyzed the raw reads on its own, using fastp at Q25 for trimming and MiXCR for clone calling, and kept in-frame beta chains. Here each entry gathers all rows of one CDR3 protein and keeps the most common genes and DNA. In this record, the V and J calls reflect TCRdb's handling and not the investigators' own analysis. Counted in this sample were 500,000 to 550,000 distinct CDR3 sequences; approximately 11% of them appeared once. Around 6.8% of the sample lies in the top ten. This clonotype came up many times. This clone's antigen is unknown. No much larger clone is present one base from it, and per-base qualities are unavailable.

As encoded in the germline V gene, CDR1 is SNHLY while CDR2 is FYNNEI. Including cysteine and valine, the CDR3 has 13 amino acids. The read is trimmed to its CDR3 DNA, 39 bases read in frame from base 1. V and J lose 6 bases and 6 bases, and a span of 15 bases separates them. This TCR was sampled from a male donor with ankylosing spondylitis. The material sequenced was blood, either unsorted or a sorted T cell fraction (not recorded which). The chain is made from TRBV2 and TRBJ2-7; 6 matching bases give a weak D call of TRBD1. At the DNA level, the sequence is TGTGCCAGCAGACTTACTTGGGGGCCCGAGCAGTACGTC. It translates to CASRLTWGPEQYV.